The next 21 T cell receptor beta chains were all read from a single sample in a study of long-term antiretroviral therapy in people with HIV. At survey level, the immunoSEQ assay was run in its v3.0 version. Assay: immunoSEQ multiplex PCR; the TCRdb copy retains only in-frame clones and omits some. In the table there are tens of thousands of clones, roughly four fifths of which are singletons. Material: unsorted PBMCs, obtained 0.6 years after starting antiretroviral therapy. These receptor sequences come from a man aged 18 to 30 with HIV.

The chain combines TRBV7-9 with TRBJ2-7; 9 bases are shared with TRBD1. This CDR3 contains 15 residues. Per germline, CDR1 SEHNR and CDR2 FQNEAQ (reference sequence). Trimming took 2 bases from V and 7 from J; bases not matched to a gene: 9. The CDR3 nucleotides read TGTGCCAGCAGCTTAAGGGACAGGGTTATGGGGGAGCAGTACTTC. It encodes CASSLRDRVMGEQYF.

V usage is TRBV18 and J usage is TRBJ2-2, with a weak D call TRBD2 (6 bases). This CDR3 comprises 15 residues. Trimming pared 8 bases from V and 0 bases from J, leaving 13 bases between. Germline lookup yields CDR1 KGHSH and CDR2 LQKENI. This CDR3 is CASGPAGSNTGELFF. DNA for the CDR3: TGTGCCAGCGGGCCGGCGGGATCGAACACCGGGGAGCTGTTTTTT.

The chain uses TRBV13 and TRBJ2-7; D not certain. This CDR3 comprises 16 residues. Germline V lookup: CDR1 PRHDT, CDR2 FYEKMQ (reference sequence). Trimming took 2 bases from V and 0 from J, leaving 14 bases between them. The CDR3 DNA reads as TGTGCCAGCAGCTTATCTGGGCCCAAAAGCTCCTACGAGCAGTACTTC. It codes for CASSLSGPKSSYEQYF.

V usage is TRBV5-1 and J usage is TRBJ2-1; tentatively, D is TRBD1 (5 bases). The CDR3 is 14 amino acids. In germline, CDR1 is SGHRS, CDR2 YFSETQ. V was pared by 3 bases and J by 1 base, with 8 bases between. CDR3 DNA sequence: TGCGCCAGCAGCTCCGGACAATCCTACAATGAGCAGTTCTTC. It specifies CASSSGQSYNEQFF.

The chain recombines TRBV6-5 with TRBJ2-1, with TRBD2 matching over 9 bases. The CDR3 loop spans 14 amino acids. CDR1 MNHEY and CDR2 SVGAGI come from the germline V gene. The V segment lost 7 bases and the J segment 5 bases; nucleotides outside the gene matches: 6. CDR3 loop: CASTRLAADNEQFF. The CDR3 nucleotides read TGTGCCAGCACTAGACTAGCGGCGGACAATGAGCAGTTCTTC.

CDR3 nucleotide sequence: TGTGCCAGCAGACAGAGGACAGGGGCGTTAGAGACCCAGTACTTC. It is translated as CASRQRTGALETQYF. V is TRBV2 and J is TRBJ2-5; 9 bases are a match to TRBD1. This CDR3 has 15 amino acids. Germline V gives CDR1 SNHLY, CDR2 FYNNEI. Germline trimming cut 6 bases from V and 4 bases from J; bases unmatched to any gene: 9.

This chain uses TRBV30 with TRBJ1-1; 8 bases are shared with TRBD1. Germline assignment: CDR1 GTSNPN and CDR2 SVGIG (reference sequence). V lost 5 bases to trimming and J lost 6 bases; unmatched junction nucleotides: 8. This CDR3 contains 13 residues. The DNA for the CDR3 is TGTGCCTGGGCTCAGGGGGCTTTTCCTGAAGCTTTCTTT. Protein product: CAWAQGAFPEAFF. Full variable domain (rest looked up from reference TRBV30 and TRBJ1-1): SQTIHQWPATLVQPVGSPLSLECTVEGTSNPNLYWYRQAAGRGLQLLFYSVGIGQISSEVPQNLSASRPQDRQFILSSKKLLLSDSGFYLCAWAQGAFPEAFFGQGTRLTVV.

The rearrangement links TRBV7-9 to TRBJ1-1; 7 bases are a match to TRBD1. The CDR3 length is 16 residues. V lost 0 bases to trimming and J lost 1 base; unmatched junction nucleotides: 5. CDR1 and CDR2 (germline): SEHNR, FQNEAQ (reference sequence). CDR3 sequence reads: CASSLATGTANTEAFF. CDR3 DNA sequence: TGTGCCAGCAGCTTAGCGACCGGGACAGCGAACACTGAAGCTTTCTTT. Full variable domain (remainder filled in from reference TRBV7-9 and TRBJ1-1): DTGVSQNPRHKITKRGQNVTFRCDPISEHNRLYWYRQTLGQGPEFLTYFQNEAQLEKSRLLSDRFSAERPKGSFSTLEIQRTEQGDSAMYLCASSLATGTANTEAFFGQGTRLTVV.

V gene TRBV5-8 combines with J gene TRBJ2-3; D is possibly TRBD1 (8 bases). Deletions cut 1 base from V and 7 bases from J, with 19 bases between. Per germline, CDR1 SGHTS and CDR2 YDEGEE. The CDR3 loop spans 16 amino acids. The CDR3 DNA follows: TGTGCCAGCAGCTTGTACAGGGGGGGACTTCTGAATACGCAGTATTTT. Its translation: CASSLYRGGLLNTQYF.

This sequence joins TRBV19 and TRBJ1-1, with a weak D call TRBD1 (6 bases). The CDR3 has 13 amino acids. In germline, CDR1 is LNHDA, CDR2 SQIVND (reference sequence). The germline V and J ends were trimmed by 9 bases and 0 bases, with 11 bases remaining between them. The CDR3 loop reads CASNPGVNTEAFF. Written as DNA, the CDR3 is TGTGCCAGCAATCCAGGGGTGAACACTGAAGCTTTCTTT.

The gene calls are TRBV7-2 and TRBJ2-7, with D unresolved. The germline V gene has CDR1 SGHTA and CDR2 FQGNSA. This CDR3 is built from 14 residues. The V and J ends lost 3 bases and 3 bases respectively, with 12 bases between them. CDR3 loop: CASSFADTLYEQYF. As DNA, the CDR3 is TGTGCCAGCAGCTTCGCAGACACCCTCTACGAGCAGTACTTC.

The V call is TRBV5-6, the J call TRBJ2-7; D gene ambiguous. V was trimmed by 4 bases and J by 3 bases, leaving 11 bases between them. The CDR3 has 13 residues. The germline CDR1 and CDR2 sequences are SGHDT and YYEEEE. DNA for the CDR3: TGTGCCAGCAGCCCCGGACGGTTCTACGAGCAGTACTTC. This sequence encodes CASSPGRFYEQYF.

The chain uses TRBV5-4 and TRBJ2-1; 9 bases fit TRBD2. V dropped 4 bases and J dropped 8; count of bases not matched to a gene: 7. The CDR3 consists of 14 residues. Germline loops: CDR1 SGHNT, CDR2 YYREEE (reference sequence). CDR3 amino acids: CASSPGTSLHEQFF. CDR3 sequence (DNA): TGTGCCAGCAGCCCGGGGACTAGCCTCCATGAGCAGTTCTTC.

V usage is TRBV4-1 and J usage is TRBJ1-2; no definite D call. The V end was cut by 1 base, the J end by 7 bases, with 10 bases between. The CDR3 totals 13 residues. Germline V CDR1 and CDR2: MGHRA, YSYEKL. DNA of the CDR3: TGCGCCAGCAGCCAAGGCGGTTTCAGTGGCTACACCTTC. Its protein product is CASSQGGFSGYTF.

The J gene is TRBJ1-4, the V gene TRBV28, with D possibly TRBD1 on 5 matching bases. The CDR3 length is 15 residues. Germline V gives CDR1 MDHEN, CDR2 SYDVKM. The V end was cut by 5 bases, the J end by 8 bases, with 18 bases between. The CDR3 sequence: CASSDGFRAGEKLFF. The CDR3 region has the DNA TGTGCCAGCAGTGACGGGTTCAGGGCAGGGGAAAAACTGTTTTTT.

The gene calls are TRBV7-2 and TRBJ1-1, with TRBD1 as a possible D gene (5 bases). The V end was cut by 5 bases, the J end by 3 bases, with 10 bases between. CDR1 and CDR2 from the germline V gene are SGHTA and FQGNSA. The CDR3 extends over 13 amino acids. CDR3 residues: CASSPWGDTEAFF. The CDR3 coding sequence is TGTGCCAGCAGCCCCTGGGGGGACACTGAAGCTTTCTTT.

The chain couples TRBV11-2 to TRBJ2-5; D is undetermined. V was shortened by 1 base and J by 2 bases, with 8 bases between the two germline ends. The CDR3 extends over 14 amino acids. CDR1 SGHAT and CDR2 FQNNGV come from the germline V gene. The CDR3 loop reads CASSLVTGQETQYF. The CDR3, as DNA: TGTGCCAGCAGCTTAGTTACCGGACAAGAGACCCAGTACTTC.

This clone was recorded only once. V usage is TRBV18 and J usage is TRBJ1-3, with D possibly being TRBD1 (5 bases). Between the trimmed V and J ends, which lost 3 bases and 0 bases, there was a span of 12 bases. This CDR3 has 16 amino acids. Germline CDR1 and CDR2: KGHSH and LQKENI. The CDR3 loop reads CASSPQGRSSGNTIYF. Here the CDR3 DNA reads TGTGCCAGCTCACCCCAGGGCCGAAGCTCTGGAAACACCATATATTTT.

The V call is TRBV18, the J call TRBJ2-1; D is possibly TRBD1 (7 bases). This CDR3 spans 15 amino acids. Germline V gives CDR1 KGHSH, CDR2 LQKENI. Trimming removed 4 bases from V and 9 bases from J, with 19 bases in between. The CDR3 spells CASSRGGGFLSEQFF. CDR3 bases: TGTGCCAGCTCACGCGGAGGGGGCTTTTTGAGTGAGCAGTTCTTC.

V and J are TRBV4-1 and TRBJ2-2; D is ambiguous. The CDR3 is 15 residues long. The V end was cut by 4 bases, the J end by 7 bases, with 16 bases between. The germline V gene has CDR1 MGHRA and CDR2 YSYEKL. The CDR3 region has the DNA TGCGCCAGCAGCCTGCGAGGAGCGTTTGACGGGGAGCTGTTTTTT. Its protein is CASSLRGAFDGELFF.

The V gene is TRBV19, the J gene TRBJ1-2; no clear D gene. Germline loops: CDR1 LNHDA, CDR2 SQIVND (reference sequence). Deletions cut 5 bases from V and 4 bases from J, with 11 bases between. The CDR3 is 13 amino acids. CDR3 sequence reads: CASSRTLGYGYTF. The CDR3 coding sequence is TGTGCCAGTAGTCGGACCCTGGGCTATGGCTACACCTTC. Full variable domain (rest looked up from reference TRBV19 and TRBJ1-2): DGGITQSPKYLFRKEGQNVTLSCEQNLNHDAMYWYRQDPGQGLRLIYYSQIVNDFQKGDIAEGYSVSREKKESFPLTVTSAQKNPTAFYLCASSRTLGYGYTFGSGTRLTVV.